This paragraph covers one T cell receptor beta chain sequence. The data were obtained in a study of shared clonotypes between healthy human individuals. Overall study context: The composition of the donors was two women and a few men aged 18 to 49.

Naive CD8 populations comprised CD45RO-negative cells positively selected for CCR7, excluding terminally differentiated effector memory CD45RA+ cells. Sequenced by immunoSEQ multiplex PCR; TCRdb stores in-frame clones only, minus some. Among some 630,000 clones listed, about 95% were seen once. This sequence originates from a woman in her twenties or thirties in good health. The sample taken for sequencing was naive CD8+ T cells sorted from blood.

CDR3 protein: CASRPPQGHYNEQFF. The CDR3 DNA follows: TGTGCCAGCAGACCCCCCCAGGGACACTACAATGAGCAGTTCTTC. The genes are TRBV28 and TRBJ2-1; D is perhaps TRBD1 (6 bases). Per germline, CDR1 MDHEN and CDR2 SYDVKM. V lost 6 bases and J lost 3, with 15 bases in between. CDR3 length equals 15 residues.